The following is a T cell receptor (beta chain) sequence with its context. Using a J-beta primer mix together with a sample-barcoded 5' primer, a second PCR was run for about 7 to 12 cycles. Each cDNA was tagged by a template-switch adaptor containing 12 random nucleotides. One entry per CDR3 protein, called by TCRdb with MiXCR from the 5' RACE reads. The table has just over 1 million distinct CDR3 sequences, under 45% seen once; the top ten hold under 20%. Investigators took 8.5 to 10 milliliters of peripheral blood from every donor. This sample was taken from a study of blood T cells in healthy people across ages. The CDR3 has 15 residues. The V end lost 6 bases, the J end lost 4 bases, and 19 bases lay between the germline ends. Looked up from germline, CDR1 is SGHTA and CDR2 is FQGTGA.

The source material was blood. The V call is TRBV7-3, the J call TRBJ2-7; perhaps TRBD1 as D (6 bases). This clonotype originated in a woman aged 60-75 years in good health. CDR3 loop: CASSQRSGDRYEQYF. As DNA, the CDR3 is TGTGCCAGCAGTCAAAGGTCAGGAGACAGGTACGAGCAGTACTTC.